Shown below are 7 T cell receptor beta chains from a single sample sequenced in a study of T cells in Graves' hyperthyroidism and ophthalmopathy. TCR beta CDR3 regions were amplified from RNA transcripts. First-round RT-PCR with HTBI primers amplified the TCR CDR3 region. TCRdb passed the multiplex PCR reads through MiXCR, listing each CDR3 protein once. The sample records 500,000 to 750,000 distinct CDR3 sequences, 46% being singletons. Sequencing was done on a sample of peripheral blood or thyroid tissue (not recorded which). The receptor set was obtained from a woman aged 18-29 years with Graves' hyperthyroidism.

As concerns this clonotype: A clone one base away is much larger, so this may be a read error. This chain connects TRBV5-1 to TRBJ2-7, with a tentative D call TRBD2 (8 bases). In germline, CDR1 is SGHRS, CDR2 YFSETQ. The CDR3 contains 15 residues. The CDR3 coding sequence is TGCGCCAGCAGCCCACAGGGGACTAGGACCTACGAGCGGTACTTC. This sequence encodes CASSPQGTRTYERYF.

This clonotype was counted many times. This sequence joins TRBV12-3 or TRBV12-4 and TRBJ1-4, with D perhaps matching TRBD1 (6 bases). The CDR3 totals 14 residues. Trimming stripped 4 bases from V and 6 bases from J, with 12 bases between. CDR3 region: CASSSGAWYEKLFF. CDR3 sequence (DNA): TGTGCCAGCAGTTCGGGGGCATGGTATGAAAAACTGTTTTTT.

This clonotype was picked up a small number of times. The chain recombines TRBV7-2 with TRBJ1-1; D unclear. The V end lost 5 bases, the J end lost 14 bases, and 21 bases lay between the germline ends. This CDR3 contains 13 residues. In germline, CDR1 is SGHTA, CDR2 FQGNSA. CDR3 sequence (DNA): TGTGCCAGCAGCCCCTGGACTTACAATGAGCAGTTCTTT. This sequence encodes CASSPWTYNEQFF.

The chain combines TRBV2 with TRBJ1-5; 9 nucleotides match TRBD1. V lost 5 bases to trimming and J lost 6 bases; unmatched junction nucleotides: 8. Germline V gene lookup returns CDR1 SNHLY and CDR2 FYNNEI. This CDR3 is built from 15 residues. The CDR3: CASSKDRGAGQPQHF. DNA of the CDR3: TGTGCCAGCAGTAAGGACAGGGGAGCGGGTCAGCCCCAGCATTTT.

This clonotype was counted many times. The chain employs TRBV7-8 and TRBJ1-1; no clear D gene. The CDR3 totals 16 residues. Between the trimmed V and J ends, which lost 2 bases and 1 base, there was a span of 14 bases. Germline CDR1 is SGHVS and CDR2 is FQNEAQ. This CDR3 reads CASSLSVPSQNTEAFF. The CDR3 bases are TGTGCCAGCAGCTTATCCGTCCCCAGCCAGAACACTGAAGCTTTCTTT.

This clonotype was seen many times. V gene TRBV6-2 or TRBV6-3 combines with J gene TRBJ2-7; the D is unclear. The CDR3 has 15 amino acids. Trimming shortened V by 0 bases and J by 3 bases, and 12 bases separated the two germline ends. The germline V gene encodes CDR1 MNHEY and CDR2 SVGEGT. CDR3 sequence: CASSYSAATDYEQYF. The CDR3 DNA reads as TGTGCCAGCAGTTACTCGGCCGCGACGGACTACGAGCAGTACTTC.

A remark on this clonotype: A read error may be the cause here, since a much bigger clone is one base away. The chain employs TRBV5-1 and TRBJ2-7, with 10 bases fitting TRBD2. Germline-derived CDR1 and CDR2 are SGHRS and YFSETQ. The CDR3 sequence is 13 residues long. The CDR3 reads CASSSSGSNEQHF. For the CDR3, the DNA is TGCGCCAGCTCTTCTAGCGGGAGTAACGAGCAGCACTTC. Full variable domain (outside the CDR3, taken from reference TRBV5-1 and TRBJ2-7): KAGVTQTPRYLIKTRGQQVTLSCSPISGHRSVSWYQQTPGQGLQFLFEYFSETQRNKGNFPGRFSGRQFSNSRSEMNVSTLELGDSALYLCASSSSGSNEQHFGPGTRLTVT.